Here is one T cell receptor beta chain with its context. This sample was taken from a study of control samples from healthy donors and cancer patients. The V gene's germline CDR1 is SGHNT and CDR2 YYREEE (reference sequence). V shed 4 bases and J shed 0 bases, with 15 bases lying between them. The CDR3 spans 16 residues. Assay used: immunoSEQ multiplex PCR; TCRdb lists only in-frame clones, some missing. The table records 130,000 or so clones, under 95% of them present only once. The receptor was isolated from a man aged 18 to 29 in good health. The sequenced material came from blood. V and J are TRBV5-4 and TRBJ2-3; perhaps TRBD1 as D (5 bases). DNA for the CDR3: TGTGCCAGCAGCCCAAGGACATCCTTTAGCACAGATACGCAGTATTTT. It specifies CASSPRTSFSTDTQYF.